This record looks at one T cell receptor (beta chain) sequence and its context. The sample originates from a study of regulatory T cells in long-lasting Graves disease. Arm-PCR with iRepertoire HTBI primers amplified the CDR3 regions for these TCR beta libraries. TCRdb recomputed calls from the multiplex PCR reads with MiXCR, one row per CDR3 protein. In the table there are 530,000 or so distinct CDR3 sequences, 15% to 20% of which are singletons. There are 12 residues in the CDR3. Germline assignment: CDR1 GTSNPN and CDR2 SVGIG (reference sequence). V shed 1 base and J shed 7 bases, with 8 bases lying between them. Time point in this sample: newly diagnosed GD, antithyroid drugs for less than 3 months. Researchers made the TCR library from RNA that was extracted from PBMCs. The data were also submitted as part of a second study, on T cells in Graves' hyperthyroidism and ophthalmopathy.

The sample was peripheral blood mononuclear cells (PBMCs), taken at new diagnosis, from a patient treated with antithyroid drugs. The chain links TRBV30 to TRBJ1-5, with D possibly being TRBD1 (5 bases). The clonotype was recovered from a man aged 18 to 30 with Graves disease. The CDR3 bases are TGTGCCTGGAGTGCCCCAGGGCAGCCCCAGCATTTT. Its translation: CAWSAPGQPQHF.